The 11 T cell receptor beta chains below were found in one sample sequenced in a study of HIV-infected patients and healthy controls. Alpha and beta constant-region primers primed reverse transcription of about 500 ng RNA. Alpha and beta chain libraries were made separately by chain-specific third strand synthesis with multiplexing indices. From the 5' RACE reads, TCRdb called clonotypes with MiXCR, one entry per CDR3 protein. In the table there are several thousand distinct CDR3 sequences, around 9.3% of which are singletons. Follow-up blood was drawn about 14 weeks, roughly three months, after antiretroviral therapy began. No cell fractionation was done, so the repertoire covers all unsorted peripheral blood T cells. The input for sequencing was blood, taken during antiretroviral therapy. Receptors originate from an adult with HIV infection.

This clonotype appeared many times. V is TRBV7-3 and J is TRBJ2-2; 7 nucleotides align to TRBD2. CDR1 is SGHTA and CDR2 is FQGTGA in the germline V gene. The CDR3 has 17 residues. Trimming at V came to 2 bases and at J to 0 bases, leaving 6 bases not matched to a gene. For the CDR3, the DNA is TGTGCCAGCAGCTTAGTTAGCGGGTATTCGAACACCGGGGAGCTGTTTTTT. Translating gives CASSLVSGYSNTGELFF.

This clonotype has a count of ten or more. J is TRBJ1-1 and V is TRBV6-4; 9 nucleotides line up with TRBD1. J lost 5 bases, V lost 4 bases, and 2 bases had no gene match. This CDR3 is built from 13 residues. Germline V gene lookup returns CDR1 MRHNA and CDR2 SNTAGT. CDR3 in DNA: TGTGCCAGCAGTGCCGACAGGGGGACTGAAGCTTTCTTT. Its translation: CASSADRGTEAFF.

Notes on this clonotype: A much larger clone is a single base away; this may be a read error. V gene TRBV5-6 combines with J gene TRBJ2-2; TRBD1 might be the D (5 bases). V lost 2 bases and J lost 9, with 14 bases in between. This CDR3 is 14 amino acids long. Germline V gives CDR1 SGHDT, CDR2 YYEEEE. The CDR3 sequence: CASSFLSRARELFF. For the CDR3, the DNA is TGTGCCAGCAGCTTTCTCTCCAGGGCCCGGGAGCTGTTTTTT. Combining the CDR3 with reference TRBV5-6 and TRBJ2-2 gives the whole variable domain DAGVTQSPTHLIKTRGQQVTLRCSPKSGHDTVSWYQQALGQGPQFIFQYYEEEERQRGNFPDRFSGHQFPNYSSELNVNALLLGDSALYLCASSFLSRARELFFGEGSRLTVL.

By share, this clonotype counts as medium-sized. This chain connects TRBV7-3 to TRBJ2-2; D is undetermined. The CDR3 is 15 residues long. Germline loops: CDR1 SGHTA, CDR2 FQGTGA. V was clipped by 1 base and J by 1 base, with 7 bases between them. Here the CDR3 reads CASSLNGKNTGELFF. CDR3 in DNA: TGTGCCAGCAGCTTAAACGGCAAGAACACCGGGGAGCTGTTTTTT.

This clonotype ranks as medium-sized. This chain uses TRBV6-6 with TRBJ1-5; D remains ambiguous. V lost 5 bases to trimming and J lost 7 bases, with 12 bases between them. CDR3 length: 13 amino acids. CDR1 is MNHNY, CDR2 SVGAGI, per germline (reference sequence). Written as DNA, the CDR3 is TGTGCCAGCAGTAAGGGAAATCGGCAGCCCCAGCATTTT. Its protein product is CASSKGNRQPQHF.

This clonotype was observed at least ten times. Here the CDR3 DNA reads TGTGCCATCACCCCCCTGCCGTCCGGGACCACCGGGGAGCTGTTTTTT. The encoded protein is CAITPLPSGTTGELFF. This chain uses TRBV10-3 with TRBJ2-2; D could derive from TRBD1 or TRBD2 (5 bases each). V lost 7 bases and J 4 bases, leaving 19 bases between the germline ends. The germline V gene has CDR1 ENHRY and CDR2 SYGVKD. The CDR3 spans 16 residues.

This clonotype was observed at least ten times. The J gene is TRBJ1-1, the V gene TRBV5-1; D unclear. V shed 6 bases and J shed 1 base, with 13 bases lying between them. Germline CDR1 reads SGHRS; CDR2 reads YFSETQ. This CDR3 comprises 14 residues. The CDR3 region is CASKLIQENTEAFF. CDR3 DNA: TGCGCCAGCAAGCTTATTCAGGAGAACACTGAAGCTTTCTTT.

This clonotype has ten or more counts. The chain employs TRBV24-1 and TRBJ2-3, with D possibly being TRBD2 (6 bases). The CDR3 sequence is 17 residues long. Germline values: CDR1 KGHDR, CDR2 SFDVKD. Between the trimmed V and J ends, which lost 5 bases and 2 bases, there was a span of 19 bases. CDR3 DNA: TGTGCCACCAGTGGTCCGGGAGACCCAAAGATCACAGATACGCAGTATTTT. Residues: CATSGPGDPKITDTQYF.

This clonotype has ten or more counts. CDR3 DNA: TGTGCCAGCAGCTTGACCGTGGGGGGCGTCGAGCAGTACGTC. It encodes CASSLTVGGVEQYV. This chain joins TRBV5-6 and TRBJ2-7; perhaps D is TRBD1 or TRBD2 (6 bases each). V was cut by 1 base and J by 6 bases, with 14 bases left in between. The CDR3 extends over 14 amino acids. CDR1 is SGHDT, CDR2 YYEEEE, per germline.

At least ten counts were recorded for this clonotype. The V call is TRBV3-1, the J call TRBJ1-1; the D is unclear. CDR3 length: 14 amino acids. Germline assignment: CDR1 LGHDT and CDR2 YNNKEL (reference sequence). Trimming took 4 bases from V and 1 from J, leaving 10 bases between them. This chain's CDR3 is CASSLSAGNTEAFF. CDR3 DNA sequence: TGTGCCAGCAGCCTTTCGGCGGGGAACACTGAAGCTTTCTTT.

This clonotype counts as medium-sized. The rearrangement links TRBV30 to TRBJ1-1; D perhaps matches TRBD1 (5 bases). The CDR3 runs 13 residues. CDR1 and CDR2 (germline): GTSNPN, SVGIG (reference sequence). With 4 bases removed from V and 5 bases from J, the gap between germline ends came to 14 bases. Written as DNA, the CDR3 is TGTGCCTGGAAAGTTGCAGGGTCAACTGAAGCTTTCTTT. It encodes CAWKVAGSTEAFF.